The clone carrying this TCR beta chain was recorded a few times. Its antigen is not known. These data are taken from a study of T-cell reconstitution after alpha-beta-depleted transplantation in children. Study results and limitations: Surviving recipient cells, namely T cells and thymic progenitors, were the source of high day-60 TCRbeta diversity in some patients. By about two months after transplant, alpha-beta T cells reportedly arose from several hundred graft clones that had expanded.

The germline CDR1 and CDR2 sequences are DFQATT and SNEGSKA (reference sequence). This CDR3 is 17 amino acids long. V shed 1 base and J 6 bases; nucleotides not matched to a gene: 12. The TCRbeta library was prepared with unique molecular identifiers. TCRdb ran MiXCR on the PCR reads and lists one entry per CDR3 protein. This sample has about 600,000 distinct CDR3 sequences, with around 23% found just once. This receptor was taken from a boy younger than two who had a stem cell transplant for acute myeloid leukemia, so the T cells may come from the graft donor. The specimen was PBMCs, mostly from graft donor cells, collected 360 days after TCRalphabeta/CD19-depleted stem cell transplant. This sequence joins TRBV20-1 and TRBJ2-5; 12 bases match TRBD2. The CDR3 region is CSARGLAGDLSGKTQYF. DNA of the CDR3: TGCAGTGCTAGAGGACTAGCGGGGGACCTCTCAGGGAAGACCCAGTACTTC.